This entry lists 8 T cell receptor beta chains sequenced from one sample in a study of T cell repertoires in cytomegalovirus infection. TCRdb called the reads again in MiXCR, with one record for every CDR3 protein. The profile shows roughly 860,000 distinct CDR3 sequences, about 30% of them singletons. Their antigens remain unidentified. The material sequenced was cultured CD8+ T cells from PBMCs, taken from culture after CMV antigen stimulation. Receptors originate from a human donor in good health (CMV status not recorded). Some clones in this sample may be carry-over from other donors' samples.

The chain couples TRBV12-3 or TRBV12-4 to TRBJ2-1; 7 nucleotides match TRBD2. The CDR3 covers 12 residues. The V and J ends lost 8 bases and 8 bases, in that order; junction bases with no gene match: 6. CDR3 region: CASEGRGDEQFF. In nucleotides, the CDR3 is TGTGCCAGCGAGGGGAGGGGAGATGAGCAGTTCTTC.

V and J are TRBV10-2 and TRBJ1-4; 9 bases are a match to TRBD1. J lost 6 bases, V lost 1 base, and 12 bases had no gene match. CDR3 length: 18 amino acids. Germline CDR1 and CDR2: WSHSY and SAAADI. The CDR3 DNA sequence: TGCGCCAGCAGTGAGTGGGGGGGACAGGGAACGAAGGATGAAAAACTGTTTTTT. Its translation is CASSEWGGQGTKDEKLFF.

This chain links TRBV29-1 with TRBJ2-2; the match to TRBD2 covers 9 bases. The CDR3 spans 19 residues. Germline V lookup: CDR1 SQVTM, CDR2 ANQGSEA. The junction had 15 bases not matched to a gene; V was cut back by 0 bases and J by 4 bases. The CDR3 protein is CSVEDDPSAGGPFTGELFF. DNA for the CDR3: TGCAGCGTTGAAGATGATCCATCCGCGGGGGGGCCGTTCACCGGGGAGCTGTTTTTT.

CDR3 sequence reads: CASSPMGAGYTF. In DNA, the CDR3 is TGCGCCAGCAGTCCGATGGGAGCTGGCTACACCTTC. The J gene is TRBJ1-2, the V gene TRBV4-1, with D uncertain. V dropped 6 bases and J dropped 7 bases, with 12 bases sitting between them. Germline values: CDR1 MGHRA, CDR2 YSYEKL. The CDR3 loop spans 12 amino acids.

The genes are TRBV12-3 or TRBV12-4 and TRBJ2-7, with 7 bases matching TRBD1. The junction had 4 bases not matched to a gene; V was cut back by 3 bases and J by 2 bases. The CDR3 loop spans 14 amino acids. This CDR3 reads CASSFDGTAYEQYF. The CDR3 bases are TGTGCCAGCAGTTTCGATGGGACAGCCTACGAGCAGTACTTC.

The V and J genes are TRBV28 and TRBJ2-5; D is possibly TRBD1 (5 bases). The CDR3 runs 13 residues. Per germline, CDR1 MDHEN and CDR2 SYDVKM. Deletions cut 2 bases from V and 5 bases from J, with 9 bases between. The CDR3 DNA is TGTGCCAGCAGTTTAATGTCAGGGGAGACCCAGTACTTC. As protein: CASSLMSGETQYF.

This clonotype was observed a handful of times. One end of the junction does not line up with germline, which may come from a read error. The chain uses TRBV7-7 and TRBJ2-1, with TRBD2 identical over 11 bases. The CDR3 runs to 15 residues. The V gene's germline CDR1 is SSHAT and CDR2 FNYEAQ (reference sequence). The CDR3 here is CASSSVAGGHDEQFF. CDR3 nucleotide sequence: TGTGCTAGCAGCTCCGTAGCGGGGGGGCATGATGAGCAGTTCTTC.

This clonotype was counted between two and nine times. This chain joins TRBV2 and TRBJ1-2, with 7 nucleotides matching TRBD1. Germline V gene sequence: CDR1 SNHLY, CDR2 FYNNEI. The CDR3 has 14 amino acids. Losses at the gene ends were 2 bases for V and 8 bases for J; bases not matched to a gene: 8. The CDR3 region is CASSEQGEAWGYTF. Written as DNA, the CDR3 is TGTGCCAGCAGTGAACAGGGGGAGGCATGGGGCTACACCTTC.